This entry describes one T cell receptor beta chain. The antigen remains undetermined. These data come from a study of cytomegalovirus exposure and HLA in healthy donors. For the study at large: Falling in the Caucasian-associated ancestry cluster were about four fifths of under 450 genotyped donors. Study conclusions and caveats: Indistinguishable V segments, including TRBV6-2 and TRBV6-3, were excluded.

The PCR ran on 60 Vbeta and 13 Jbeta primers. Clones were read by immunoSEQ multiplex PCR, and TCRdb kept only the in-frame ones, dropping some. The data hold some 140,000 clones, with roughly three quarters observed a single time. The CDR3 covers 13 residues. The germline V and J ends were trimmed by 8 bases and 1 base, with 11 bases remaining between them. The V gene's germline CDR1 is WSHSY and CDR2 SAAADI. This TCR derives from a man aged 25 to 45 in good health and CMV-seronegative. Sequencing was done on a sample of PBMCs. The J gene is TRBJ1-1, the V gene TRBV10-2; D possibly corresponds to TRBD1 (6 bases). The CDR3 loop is CASGRTENTEAFF. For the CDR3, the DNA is TGCGCCAGCGGTCGGACAGAGAACACTGAAGCTTTCTTT.